One sample yielded the 30 T cell receptor beta chains listed below, sequenced in a study of OX40 agonist ivuxolimab in advanced cancers. Receptor libraries were prepared by the immunoSEQ multiplex PCR assay. TCRdb took over this immuneACCESS table, retaining in-frame rearrangements with V and J assigned. Such tables are incomplete; in checked studies, under half of the missing clones stem from an unresolved V gene, and the remainder is unexplained. The sample table records thousands of clones; roughly 69% of these occur just once. The ten largest clones add up to around 20% of the sample. The sample was CD4+ or CD8+ T cells sorted from blood, taken in a trial of the OX40 agonist ivuxolimab. All receptors derive from an adult with an advanced solid tumor such as melanoma, head and neck, liver or kidney cancer.

The J gene is TRBJ2-5, the V gene TRBV7-9, with TRBD1 as a possible D gene (5 bases). The germline V and J ends were trimmed by 0 bases and 1 base, with 9 bases remaining between them. The CDR3 sequence is 15 residues long. Germline CDR1 SEHNR, CDR2 FQNEAQ (reference sequence). CDR3 protein: CASSLARTGQETQYF. The CDR3 bases are TGTGCCAGCAGCTTAGCGCGCACAGGCCAAGAGACCCAGTACTTC.

This clone has more than one count but fewer than ten. The rearrangement uses TRBV6-4 and TRBJ2-3; 11 positions agree with TRBD2. This CDR3 region has 15 residues. The trim removed 3 bases at V and 2 bases at J, leaving 1 base unmatched. Germline V CDR1 and CDR2: MRHNA, SNTAGT. DNA of the CDR3: TGTGCCAGCAGTGATAGCGGGGGGGCCACAGATACGCAGTATTTT. It yields the protein CASSDSGGATDTQYF.

This clone occurred a few times. A read error may produce the germline difference seen at one junction end. This chain connects TRBV9 to TRBJ2-3; D may match TRBD1 or TRBD2 (7 bases each). The CDR3 consists of 17 residues. Per germline, CDR1 SGDLS and CDR2 YYNGEE. The CDR3 region has the DNA TGTGCCCGCAGCGTAGGGGGCGGGGGCCGAGGGGCAGATACGCAGTATTTT. It is translated as CARSVGGGGRGADTQYF.

A few counts support this clone. V is TRBV9 and J is TRBJ1-2; 8 bases line up with TRBD1. Germline CDR1 reads SGDLS; CDR2 reads YYNGEE. This CDR3 is built from 16 residues. J was trimmed by 4 bases and V by 3 bases; bases with no gene match: 11. The CDR3 DNA is TGTGCCAGCAGCGAGGGAGCCAGCCAGGGGGCCTATGGCTACACCTTC. Amino acid sequence: CASSEGASQGAYGYTF.

A few counts support this clone. The chain links TRBV5-5 to TRBJ2-1; TRBD2 matches at 9 bases. V shed 4 bases and J 7 bases; nucleotides not matched to a gene: 6. CDR3 length equals 14 residues. Germline CDR1 and CDR2: SGHKS and YYEKEE (reference sequence). The CDR3, as DNA: TGTGCCAGCAGCCTAGCGGGACCTGGGAATGAGCAGTTCTTC. As protein: CASSLAGPGNEQFF.

The chain is built from TRBV6-6 and TRBJ2-5, with D perhaps assigned TRBD1 or TRBD2 (5 bases each). The CDR3 loop spans 14 amino acids. Per germline, CDR1 MNHNY and CDR2 SVGAGI (reference sequence). With 0 bases removed from V and 1 base from J, the gap between germline ends came to 6 bases. CDR3 nucleotides: TGTGCCAGCAGTTACTCGGGACCCCAAGAGACCCAGTACTTC. The encoded protein is CASSYSGPQETQYF.

The chain couples TRBV29-1 to TRBJ2-7; TRBD1 might be the D (5 bases). The V gene's germline CDR1 is SQVTM and CDR2 ANQGSEA. The CDR3 contains 12 residues. Trimming took 6 bases from V and 0 from J, leaving 9 bases between them. The CDR3 DNA reads TGCAGCGTGTCAGGGTTCTCCTACGAGCAGTACTTC. As protein: CSVSGFSYEQYF.

The chain carries TRBV4-1 and TRBJ2-7, with D possibly called TRBD1 or TRBD2 (5 bases each). The CDR3 is 15 residues long. V dropped 0 bases and J dropped 5 bases, with 14 bases sitting between them. Looked up from germline, CDR1 is MGHRA and CDR2 is YSYEKL. The DNA for the CDR3 is TGCGCCAGCAGCCAAGAGGGATCGGGGACCGACGAGCAGTACTTC. Its protein product is CASSQEGSGTDEQYF.

This clone is labeled large (0.1 to 1%). The V call is TRBV2, the J call TRBJ2-3; possibly TRBD1 or TRBD2 for D (5 bases each). The germline V gene encodes CDR1 SNHLY and CDR2 FYNNEI. Trimming removed 8 bases from V and 2 bases from J, with 17 bases in between. The CDR3 has 15 residues. The CDR3 loop reads CASYATGHSTDTQYF. The CDR3 DNA reads as TGTGCCAGCTACGCGACGGGGCACTCCACAGATACGCAGTATTTT.

The chain carries TRBV25-1 and TRBJ2-1, with D maybe TRBD1 (6 bases). V was clipped by 2 bases and J by 4 bases, with 9 bases between them. CDR3 length: 14 amino acids. Germline-derived CDR1 and CDR2 are MGHDK and SYGVNS. The CDR3 region has the DNA TGTGCCAGCAGTGAACAGGGGAGTTACAATGAGCAGTTCTTC. As protein: CASSEQGSYNEQFF. The full variable domain, in which reference TRBV25-1 and TRBJ2-1 provide the parts outside the CDR3, is EADIYQTPRYLVIGTGKKITLECSQTMGHDKMYWYQQDPGMELHLIHYSYGVNSTEKGDLSSESTVSRIRTEHFPLTLESARPSHTSQYLCASSEQGSYNEQFFGPGTRLTVL.

This chain links TRBV19 with TRBJ1-6; TRBD1 is a possible D gene (5 bases). The CDR3 has 12 amino acids. V lost 5 bases and J lost 11, with 10 bases in between. Germline loops: CDR1 LNHDA, CDR2 SQIVND (reference sequence). The CDR3 coding sequence is TGTGCCAGTAGTCCGGGGCAGACACCCCTCCACTTT. Amino acids: CASSPGQTPLHF.

The V call is TRBV7-9, the J call TRBJ2-7; 10 nucleotides agree with TRBD1. This CDR3 is built from 14 residues. J lost 6 bases, V lost 5 bases, and 7 bases had no gene match. Germline V gene lookup returns CDR1 SEHNR and CDR2 FQNEAQ (reference sequence). CDR3 region: CASSLGTGVAEQYF. In DNA, the CDR3 is TGTGCCAGCAGCCTGGGGACAGGGGTGGCCGAGCAGTACTTC.

The chain combines TRBV6-1 with TRBJ2-5; 7 nucleotides agree with TRBD1. CDR1 MNHNS and CDR2 SASEGT come from the germline V gene. CDR3 length equals 14 residues. Trimming removed 5 bases from V and 0 bases from J; junction bases left unmatched: 3. CDR3 coding DNA: TGTGCCAGCAGTTTTGACAGGGACCAAGAGACCCAGTACTTC. Translation gives CASSFDRDQETQYF.

CDR3 residues: CASSPLGGDEQYF. Written as DNA, the CDR3 is TGTGCCAGCAGCCCGTTGGGCGGCGACGAGCAGTACTTC. This sequence joins TRBV7-9 and TRBJ2-7; D is unresolved. Germline-derived CDR1 and CDR2 are SEHNR and FQNEAQ (reference sequence). V was pared by 5 bases and J by 5 bases, with 13 bases between. The CDR3 consists of 13 residues.

This clone was seen just once. The chain is built from TRBV5-4 and TRBJ2-7; D gene uncertain. V was shortened by 5 bases and J by 5 bases, with 20 bases between the two germline ends. The CDR3 length is 15 residues. Germline loops: CDR1 SGHNT, CDR2 YYREEE (reference sequence). This CDR3 reads CASRSASSPENEQYF. In nucleotides, the CDR3 is TGTGCCAGCAGGTCCGCGTCAAGCCCTGAGAACGAGCAGTACTTC.

The chain has TRBV28 and TRBJ1-4; D is uncertain. The V end was cut by 3 bases, the J end by 3 bases, with 20 bases between. The CDR3 totals 18 residues. CDR1 is MDHEN and CDR2 is SYDVKM in the germline V gene. The CDR3 spells CASSFLGSQALPNEKLFF. The CDR3 DNA reads TGTGCCAGCAGTTTCCTAGGGTCCCAGGCCCTCCCTAATGAAAAACTGTTTTTT. Drawing the rest from reference TRBV28 and TRBJ1-4, the complete variable domain is DVKVTQSSRYLVKRTGEKVFLECVQDMDHENMFWYRQDPGLGLRLIYFSYDVKMKEKGDIPEGYSVSREKKERFSLILESASTNQTSMYLCASSFLGSQALPNEKLFFGSGTQLSVL.

Only a few counts were recorded for this clone. V and J are TRBV6-1 and TRBJ2-5; perhaps TRBD1 as D (5 bases). The CDR3 loop spans 14 amino acids. CDR1 is MNHNS and CDR2 is SASEGT in the germline V gene. V was trimmed by 2 bases and J by 11 bases, leaving 18 bases between them. CDR3: CASSEKTASSEQYF. As DNA, the CDR3 is TGTGCCAGCAGTGAAAAGACAGCGAGCAGTGAGCAGTACTTC.

The V gene is TRBV16, the J gene TRBJ2-7; 8 bases fit TRBD1. Per the germline V gene, CDR1 is KGHSY and CDR2 is FQNENV. The CDR3 spans 15 residues. J lost 2 bases, V lost 1 base, and 4 bases had no gene match. DNA of the CDR3: TGTGCCAGCAGCCAATATCTGGGACAGGCCTACGAGCAGTACTTC. It is translated as CASSQYLGQAYEQYF.

The chain employs TRBV9 and TRBJ2-1; D is possibly TRBD1 or TRBD2 (5 bases each). The germline V gene has CDR1 SGDLS and CDR2 YYNGEE. Trimming took off 5 bases at V and 7 bases at J, with 16 bases between the two ends. This CDR3 contains 14 residues. CDR3 sequence (DNA): TGTGCCAGCAGTTCCTCGGACGGGACGAATGAGCAGTTCTTC. It encodes CASSSSDGTNEQFF.

J is TRBJ2-2 and V is TRBV28; 9 nucleotides align to TRBD1. J was trimmed by 4 bases and V by 6 bases; bases with no gene match: 9. The germline V gene has CDR1 MDHEN and CDR2 SYDVKM. This CDR3 has 16 amino acids. CDR3 loop: CASRGTGGWLTGELFF. Written as DNA, the CDR3 is TGTGCCAGCAGGGGAACAGGGGGCTGGCTCACCGGGGAGCTGTTTTTT.

This chain joins TRBV13 and TRBJ1-2; no clear D. Germline V lookup: CDR1 PRHDT, CDR2 FYEKMQ (reference sequence). V dropped 4 bases and J dropped 8 bases, with 14 bases sitting between them. The CDR3 is 13 amino acids. This chain's CDR3 is CASSSPGGRGYTF. The CDR3 DNA follows: TGTGCCAGCAGCTCGCCCGGCGGTCGAGGCTACACCTTC. The full variable domain, in which reference TRBV13 and TRBJ1-2 provide the parts outside the CDR3, is AAGVIQSPRHLIKEKRETATLKCYPIPRHDTVYWYQQGPGQDPQFLISFYEKMQSDKGSIPDRFSAQQFSDYHSELNMSSLELGDSALYFCASSSPGGRGYTFGSGTRLTVV.

About this clone: An end of the junction does not agree with germline; a read error may underlie this. The genes are TRBV6-5 and TRBJ1-2; no clear D. The CDR3 spans 14 residues. The germline gives CDR1 MNHEY, CDR2 SVGAGI. The CDR3 nucleotides read TGTGCCATCAGTGAGTCGACTCCTAACTATGGCTACACCTTC. Amino acid sequence: CAISESTPNYGYTF.

In its sample, this clone ranks as large (0.1 to 1%). This sequence joins TRBV9 and TRBJ2-3; a weak D match, TRBD1 (5 bases). V was clipped by 3 bases and J by 0 bases, with 14 bases between them. From germline, CDR1 is SGDLS and CDR2 YYNGEE. This CDR3 is 16 amino acids long. The CDR3 coding sequence is TGTGCCAGCAGCGACCAAGGGGTGACTAGCACAGATACGCAGTATTTT. Its protein product is CASSDQGVTSTDTQYF. The variable domain in full, with the rest retrieved from reference TRBV9 and TRBJ2-3, is DSGVTQTPKHLITATGQRVTLRCSPRSGDLSVYWYQQSLDQGLQFLIQYYNGEERAKGNILERFSAQQFPDLHSELNLSSLELGDSALYFCASSDQGVTSTDTQYFGPGTRLTVL.

The chain uses TRBV6-5 and TRBJ1-1; no reliable D call. Trimming pared 8 bases from V and 0 bases from J, leaving 7 bases between. CDR1 and CDR2 (germline): MNHEY, SVGAGI. The CDR3 covers 12 residues. CDR3 region: CASGRMNTEAFF. The CDR3 coding sequence is TGTGCCAGCGGAAGAATGAACACTGAAGCTTTCTTT.

This clone has more than one count but fewer than ten. The V and J genes are TRBV7-3 and TRBJ2-1; D possibly uses TRBD1 or TRBD2 (6 bases each). Germline V gene data show CDR1 as SGHTA and CDR2 as FQGTGA. V gave up 1 base and J gave up 5 bases, with 15 bases separating them. The CDR3 spans 16 residues. The CDR3 coding sequence is TGTGCCAGCAGCTTAAACTTGGGGGGCAAGAACAATGAGCAGTTCTTC. Its protein product is CASSLNLGGKNNEQFF.

V usage is TRBV11-2 and J usage is TRBJ2-7; D perhaps matches TRBD1 (6 bases). Germline V lookup: CDR1 SGHAT, CDR2 FQNNGV. This CDR3 is built from 16 residues. The V and J ends lost 5 bases and 0 bases respectively, with 17 bases between them. CDR3: CASSPSSGHRSYEQYF. For the CDR3, the DNA is TGTGCCAGCAGCCCGTCCTCGGGACACCGCTCCTACGAGCAGTACTTC.

V and J are TRBV7-9 and TRBJ1-5, with D perhaps TRBD1 (5 bases). The V gene's germline CDR1 is SEHNR and CDR2 FQNEAQ (reference sequence). The CDR3 runs to 13 residues. The ends were cut back, 0 bases at V and 11 bases at J, with 11 bases in the middle. As DNA, the CDR3 is TGTGCCAGCAGCTTAGCCGGGGCCCCGTCCCAGCATTTT. Residues: CASSLAGAPSQHF.

The chain uses TRBV21-1 and TRBJ1-1; the table's D call, TRBD1, has no DNA check behind it. TRBV21-1 is flagged as a pseudogene. CDR3 length: 16 amino acids. CDR3 sequence: CASSKRGGPWDTEAFF. For the CDR3, the DNA is TGTGCCAGCAGCAAAAGAGGGGGCCCCTGGGACACTGAAGCTTTCTTT.

This clone was detected only once. The rearrangement joins TRBV4-3 to TRBJ2-5, with D perhaps TRBD1 or TRBD2 (5 bases each). The germline V gene encodes CDR1 LGHNA and CDR2 YSLEER. This CDR3 region has 15 residues. V was pared by 0 bases and J by 5 bases, with 13 bases between. Written as DNA, the CDR3 is TGCGCCAGCAGCCAAGATACGGGGCCCCGGGAGACCCAGTACTTC. This translates into CASSQDTGPRETQYF.

The gene calls are TRBV27 and TRBJ1-5; D is undetermined. The germline gives CDR1 MNHEY, CDR2 SMNVEV (reference sequence). The CDR3 is made up of 14 amino acids. V was trimmed by 2 bases and J by 6 bases, leaving 11 bases between them. CDR3 loop: CASSLAGAVQPQHF. The DNA of the CDR3 is TGTGCCAGCAGTTTAGCAGGTGCGGTTCAGCCCCAGCATTTT.